A selection of T cell receptor beta chains follows, all from one sample in a study of immune heterogeneity within non-small cell lung tumors. TCRdb re-derived calls from the multiplex PCR reads in MiXCR, one entry per CDR3 protein. The sample yields 15,000 to 20,000 distinct CDR3 sequences, about 30% seen once. Specimen: lung tumor tissue. All receptors derive from a man in his forties with non-small cell lung cancer. CDR3s include the opening cysteine and the closing phenylalanine or tryptophan. The order of the fields is D gene, clone size, J gene, V gene, CDR3 DNA, CDR3 protein. The D gene is left open where the match is weak. Rows may omit the clone size; those that give it use once, few, many or a size class.

>.|.|TRBJ2-5|TRBV5-6
TGTGCCAGCAGCTCTGCCCCAGGGCATTTTCAAGAGACCCAGTACTTC
CASSSAPGHFQETQYF
>TRBD1|few|TRBJ2-1|TRBV24-1
TGTGCCACCAGTGATCCCGGGACAGGGGGCAATGAGCAGTTCTTC
CATSDPGTGGNEQFF
>.|.|TRBJ2-5|TRBV6-1
TGTGCCAGCACCCGACACGGGGTGCGGGAGACCCAGTACTTC
CASTRHGVRETQYF
>.|once|TRBJ1-1|TRBV19
TGTGCCAGTAGTATTAGCGGGGGTTGGGACACTGAAGCTTTCTTT
CASSISGGWDTEAFF
>.|.|TRBJ2-5|TRBV13
TGTGCCGCGAGCGGCCAGACAGAGAACCAAGAGACCCAGTACTTC
CAASGQTENQETQYF
>TRBD2|medium-sized|TRBJ2-7|TRBV11-3
TGTGCCAGCAGCTTAGGACTAGCGGGACCTCAGTACTTC
CASSLGLAGPQYF
>.|.|TRBJ2-5|TRBV5-5
TGTGCCAGCAGCTTGGCCAGGGACAAGACCCAGTACTTC
CASSLARDKTQYF
>.|few|TRBJ2-3|TRBV9
TGTGCCAGCAGCCTAACGCCGGGACTTAGCACAGATACGCAGTATTTT
CASSLTPGLSTDTQYF
>.|medium-sized|TRBJ2-7|TRBV20-1
TGCAGTGCTACTGGCCTGGACTCCCCCGTTCCTTACGAGCAGTACTTC
CSATGLDSPVPYEQYF
>TRBD2|few|TRBJ2-3|TRBV4-3
TGCGCCAGCAGCCAGGGGACTAGCGGATTGTCAGATACGCAGTATTTT
CASSQGTSGLSDTQYF
>.|few|TRBJ2-1|TRBV12-3/TRBV12-4
TGTGCCAGCATCCTAGGAGGGGGCGGCCACAATGAGCAGTTCTTC
CASILGGGGHNEQFF
>TRBD2|.|TRBJ2-5|TRBV6-2/TRBV6-3
TGTGCCAGCACCCGACACGGGGGGCGGGAGGCCCAGTACTTC
CASTRHGGREAQYF
>TRBD2|large|TRBJ2-7|TRBV12-3/TRBV12-4
TGTGCCAGCAGTCAGACTAGCGGGGGGGTGAGCGAGCAGTACTTC
CASSQTSGGVSEQYF
>TRBD1|medium-sized|TRBJ1-3|TRBV7-2
TGTGCCAGCAGCCCGGGACAGGGAGCTGGAAACACCATATATTTT
CASSPGQGAGNTIYF
>.|.|TRBJ2-3|TRBV5-6
TGTGCCAGCAGCCATAGAAGGGAGGTAGATACGCAGTATTTT
CASSHRREVDTQYF
>.|many|TRBJ1-1|TRBV30
TGTGCCTGGGGGCATCGGGGCACTGAAGCTTTCTTT
CAWGHRGTEAFF